This T cell receptor (beta chain) was sequenced for a study of T cell responses to AZD1222 COVID-19 vaccine. Method: immunoSEQ multiplex PCR; TCRdb's copy keeps in-frame clones and lacks some. The sample has over 130,000 clones, 80% to 90% seen once. Germline V gene data show CDR1 as MNHEY and CDR2 as SVGEGT. V shed 0 bases, J shed 0 bases, and the junction held 15 bases outside the gene matches. This CDR3 contains 21 residues. The origin of this receptor is an adult in good health. This rearrangement joins TRBV6-2 or TRBV6-3 to TRBJ2-3, with 10 bases that match TRBD2. Sequenced here: peripheral blood, sampled on day 0 of AZD1222 vaccination. The CDR3 bases are TGTGCCAGCAGTTACTCGAGCTCGAAGAGCGGGAGGGTAGCTAGCACAGATACGCAGTATTTT. Protein sequence: CASSYSSSKSGRVASTDTQYF.